The clone carrying this TCR beta chain was seen a few times. What it binds is not known. A sample-barcoded 5' primer and a J-beta primer mix were used in a second PCR of about 6 to 11 cycles. A template-switch adaptor containing 12 random nucleotides labeled each cDNA molecule. In TCRdb, the 5' RACE reads were re-called with MiXCR into one record per CDR3 protein. This table holds hundreds of thousands of distinct CDR3 sequences, about 30% found once. The record originates from a study of blood T cells in healthy people across ages. Study-wide background: Template switching caught about one barcoded beta molecule for each two T cells. Study-wide points: It was the long-lived donors that had more naive CD4+ cells and higher diversity than aged donors. Possibly confounding the expanded clonotype changes was the fact that donor CMV status was unknown.

Germline loops: CDR1 DFQATT, CDR2 SNEGSKA (reference sequence). The CDR3 totals 14 residues. V was shortened by 6 bases and J by 1 base, with 13 bases between the two germline ends. The chain carries TRBV20-1 and TRBJ1-5; D not resolved. The sample was blood. The receptor comes from a woman aged 80 or over in good health. The CDR3 DNA reads TGCAGTGCACTTGGGAGAGAAAGCAATCAGCCCCAGCATTTT. It encodes CSALGRESNQPQHF.